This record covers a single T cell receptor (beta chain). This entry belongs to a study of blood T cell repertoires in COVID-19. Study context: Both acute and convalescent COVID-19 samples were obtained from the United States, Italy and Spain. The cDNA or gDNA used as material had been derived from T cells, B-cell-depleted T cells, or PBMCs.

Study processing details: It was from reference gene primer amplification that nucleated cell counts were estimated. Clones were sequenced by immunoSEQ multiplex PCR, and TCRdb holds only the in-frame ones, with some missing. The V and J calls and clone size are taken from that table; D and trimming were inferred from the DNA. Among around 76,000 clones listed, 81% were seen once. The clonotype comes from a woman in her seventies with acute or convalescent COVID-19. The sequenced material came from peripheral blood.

This CDR3 is CASSPPGQGNTGELFF. The CDR3 nucleotides are TGTGCCAGCAGTCCACCGGGACAGGGTAACACCGGGGAGCTGTTTTTT. J is TRBJ2-2 and V is TRBV28; TRBD1 agrees at 9 bases. Germline V gives CDR1 MDHEN, CDR2 SYDVKM. V was clipped by 5 bases and J by 2 bases; unmatched bases: 6. CDR3 length equals 16 residues.